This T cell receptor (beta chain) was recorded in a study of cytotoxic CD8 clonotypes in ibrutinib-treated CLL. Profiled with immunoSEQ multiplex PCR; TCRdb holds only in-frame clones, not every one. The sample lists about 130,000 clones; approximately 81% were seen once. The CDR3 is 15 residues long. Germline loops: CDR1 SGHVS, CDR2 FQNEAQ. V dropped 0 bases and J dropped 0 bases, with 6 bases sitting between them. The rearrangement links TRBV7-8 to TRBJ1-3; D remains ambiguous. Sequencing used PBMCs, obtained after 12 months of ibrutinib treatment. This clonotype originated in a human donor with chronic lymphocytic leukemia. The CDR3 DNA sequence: TGTGCCAGCAGCTTAGCGAGAGCCTCTGGAAACACCATATATTTT. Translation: CASSLARASGNTIYF.